The clone carrying this T cell receptor (beta chain) was observed a handful of times. Antigen unknown. Blood samples were obtained at baseline, cycle 4 day 1, and cycle 7 day 1. V dropped 4 bases and J dropped 4 bases, with 14 bases sitting between them. CDR1 SGHNT and CDR2 YENEEA come from the germline V gene. The CDR3 consists of 14 residues. These data belong to a study of OX40 agonist ivuxolimab in advanced cancers. The overall study: Dose-escalation subjects each had hepatocellular carcinoma, melanoma, renal cell or head and neck cancer.

Study-wide results and limits: There were also nonresponders showing low normalized T-cell clonal expansion. Compared with CD4+, CD8+ T cells on average had more expanded clones.

Produced via immunoSEQ multiplex PCR; TCRdb's table is partial and in-frame only. The sample contains about 64,000 clones, less than 95% of which appear only once. This chain uses TRBV11-3 with TRBJ2-7; perhaps TRBD1 as D (7 bases). This TCR was recovered from an adult with an advanced solid tumor such as melanoma, head and neck, liver or kidney cancer. The sequencing here drew on CD4+ or CD8+ T cells sorted from blood, taken in a trial of the OX40 agonist ivuxolimab. The CDR3 DNA is TGTGCCAGCAGCTGGCGGGACAGTCTATACGAGCAGTACTTC. It translates to CASSWRDSLYEQYF.